This T cell receptor (beta chain) was sequenced in a study of CD8 T cells in ankylosing spondylitis. The CDR3 is 14 residues long. The germline V and J ends were trimmed by 1 base and 5 bases, with 11 bases remaining between them. Per the germline V gene, CDR1 is SGHTA and CDR2 is FQGNSA. TCRdb redid the calling of the 5' RACE reads with MiXCR, one entry per CDR3 protein. The sample includes more than 300,000 distinct CDR3 sequences, 11% of them seen just once. This clonotype was recorded at least ten times. Its specificity is not known. Broader study findings: Seemingly characteristic of ankylosing spondylitis blood was a TCR beta motif consisting of under ten highly homologous variants.

The chain joins TRBV7-2 to TRBJ2-5, with D hard to call. Sequencing was carried out using blood, either unsorted or a sorted T cell fraction (not recorded which). This clonotype was obtained from a female donor with ankylosing spondylitis or in good health (not recorded which). CDR3 sequence reads: CASSLGSRAETQYF. The CDR3 nucleotides read TGTGCCAGCAGCTTAGGTAGTAGAGCGGAGACCCAGTACTTC.